Following are 32 T cell receptor beta chains from one sample sequenced in a study of OX40 agonist ivuxolimab in advanced cancers. Repertoires were generated with immunoSEQ multiplex PCR, while TCRdb's copy carries only in-frame clones and drops some. The table shows over 15,000 clones, with approximately 79% occurring only once. The starting material was CD4+ or CD8+ T cells sorted from blood, obtained in a trial of the OX40 agonist ivuxolimab. The receptors originated from an adult with an advanced solid tumor such as melanoma, head and neck, liver or kidney cancer.

Relative to its sample, this clone is medium-sized (0.01 to 0.1%). The chain has TRBV7-9 and TRBJ1-2, with 9 bases that match TRBD1. Germline CDR1 is SEHNR and CDR2 is FQNEAQ (reference sequence). Trimming at V came to 5 bases and at J to 6 bases, leaving 10 bases not matched to a gene. This CDR3 is 15 amino acids long. The CDR3 coding sequence is TGTGCCAGCAGCCAAGGCTGGACAGGGGTCGATGGCTACACCTTC. Translation gives CASSQGWTGVDGYTF.

J is TRBJ1-1 and V is TRBV6-5; TRBD1 matches 12 bases. CDR1 is MNHEY, CDR2 SVGAGI, per germline. There are 14 residues in the CDR3. V dropped 2 bases and J dropped 11; count of bases not matched to a gene: 6. The CDR3 DNA reads as TGTGCCAGCAGTTACACCGGGACAGGGGGCCTCGCTTTCTTT. This gives the protein CASSYTGTGGLAFF.

For this clone: This may be a read error: a much more frequent sequence differs by one nucleotide. Other nucleotide sequences in the sample specify the same CDR3. The V call is TRBV2, the J call TRBJ1-1; possibly TRBD1 for D (5 bases). V dropped 8 bases and J dropped 1 base, with 14 bases sitting between them. The CDR3 covers 14 residues. Germline V gives CDR1 SNHLY, CDR2 FYNNEI. In nucleotides, the CDR3 is TGTGCCAGCGCAGAGACGGGGGAGAACACTGAAGCTTTCTTT. Its translation is CASAETGENTEAFF.

V usage is TRBV7-2 and J usage is TRBJ1-6; 8 bases line up with TRBD1. Germline V lookup: CDR1 SGHTA, CDR2 FQGNSA. Trimming cost V 2 bases and J 6 bases; bases outside gene matches: 9. This CDR3 contains 17 residues. The CDR3 nucleotides read TGTGCCAGCAGCTTAACCTCGACAGGGGTGTTTAATTCACCCCTCCACTTT. Its protein is CASSLTSTGVFNSPLHF.

The V call is TRBV29-1, the J call TRBJ2-2; no clear D. Germline CDR1 reads SQVTM; CDR2 reads ANQGSEA. This CDR3 is 11 amino acids long. V was shortened by 6 bases and J by 3 bases, with 5 bases between the two germline ends. As DNA, the CDR3 is TGCAGCGTATTAGACACCGGGGAGCTGTTTTTT. Translated: CSVLDTGELFF.

The chain links TRBV29-1 to TRBJ1-5; D gene unclear. V lost 4 bases and J 4 bases, leaving 11 bases between the germline ends. In germline, CDR1 is SQVTM, CDR2 ANQGSEA. The length of the CDR3 is 13 residues. The CDR3 region has the DNA TGCAGCGTTGGTGAGGGCCGGAATCAGCCCCAGCATTTT. Translating gives CSVGEGRNQPQHF.

Comments on this clone: One junction end disagrees with the germline gene, perhaps due to a read error. J is TRBJ1-1 and V is TRBV7-7; D perhaps matches TRBD1 (5 bases). There are 16 residues in the CDR3. CDR1 SSHAT and CDR2 FNYEAQ come from the germline V gene (reference sequence). CDR3 sequence reads: CASSALDTPLNTEAFF. The CDR3 coding sequence is TGTGCTAGCAGCGCCCTGGACACCCCCTTGAACACTGAAGCTTTCTTT. Full variable domain (missing parts from reference TRBV7-7 and TRBJ1-1): GAGVSQSPRYKVTKRGQDVTLRCDPISSHATLYWYQQALGQGPEFLTYFNYEAQPDKSGLPSDRFSAERPEGSISTLTIQRTEQRDSAMYRCASSALDTPLNTEAFFGQGTRLTVV.

The chain combines TRBV2 with TRBJ1-5; no reliable D call. V dropped 11 bases and J dropped 6 bases, with 17 bases sitting between them. CDR3 length equals 13 residues. Germline V gives CDR1 SNHLY, CDR2 FYNNEI. The CDR3 protein is CASSNPSFQPQHF. Written as DNA, the CDR3 is TGTGCCTCATCCAACCCAAGTTTTCAGCCCCAGCATTTT.

The rearrangement links TRBV6-4 to TRBJ1-5; unclear D gene. Trimming took off 5 bases at V and 9 bases at J, with 14 bases between the two ends. Germline CDR1 is MRHNA and CDR2 is SNTAGT. The CDR3 length is 13 residues. The CDR3 region has the DNA TGTGCCAGCAGTTACACGGCCGGGAGGCCCCAGCATTTT. This translates into CASSYTAGRPQHF.

The chain carries TRBV6-1 and TRBJ1-6; the D gene is possibly TRBD1 (6 bases). Germline loops: CDR1 MNHNS, CDR2 SASEGT. V was pared by 6 bases and J by 2 bases, with 11 bases between. This CDR3 has 15 residues. This CDR3 reads CASRPRDTYNSPLHF. The CDR3 DNA reads TGTGCCAGCAGGCCCCGGGACACCTATAATTCACCCCTCCACTTT.

The chain carries TRBV4-3 and TRBJ2-1; D may be TRBD2 (6 bases). Germline CDR1 and CDR2: LGHNA and YSLEER. The length of the CDR3 is 15 residues. Trimming took off 3 bases at V and 4 bases at J, with 13 bases between the two ends. In DNA form, the CDR3 reads TGCGCCAGCAGCCATGGGAGGCCTAGTTACAATGAGCAGTTCTTC. Translation: CASSHGRPSYNEQFF.

Only one count was recorded for this clone. The V gene is TRBV7-9, the J gene TRBJ1-1, with D hard to call. The germline V gene encodes CDR1 SEHNR and CDR2 FQNEAQ (reference sequence). The CDR3 covers 14 residues. Trimming took 1 base from V and 5 from J, leaving 11 bases between them. The CDR3 nucleotides read TGTGCCAGCAGCTTAGTTACAGTTTCAACTGAAGCTTTCTTT. Its protein is CASSLVTVSTEAFF.

This sequence joins TRBV9 and TRBJ2-7, with D tentatively TRBD2 (5 bases). This CDR3 has 14 residues. The V end lost 0 bases, the J end lost 2 bases, and 9 bases lay between the germline ends. Looked up from germline, CDR1 is SGDLS and CDR2 is YYNGEE. The CDR3 coding sequence is TGTGCCAGCAGCGTAGAGGGAGCCGCCTACGAGCAGTACTTC. It encodes CASSVEGAAYEQYF.

The genes are TRBV11-2 and TRBJ1-4; weak D call: TRBD1 (6 bases). Germline CDR1 and CDR2: SGHAT and FQNNGV. This CDR3 is built from 15 residues. V lost 0 bases, J lost 7 bases, and 12 bases lay in between. The CDR3 loop is CASSLEETGTEKLFF. For the CDR3, the DNA is TGTGCCAGCAGCTTAGAAGAGACAGGCACTGAAAAACTGTTTTTT.

The rearrangement joins TRBV7-9 to TRBJ2-7; D unclear. V was shortened by 4 bases and J by 3 bases, with 13 bases between the two germline ends. This CDR3 comprises 14 residues. Germline lookup yields CDR1 SEHNR and CDR2 FQNEAQ (reference sequence). The CDR3 DNA reads as TGTGCCAGCAGCTCGGGCCATTCAATCTACGAGCAGTACTTC. Protein product: CASSSGHSIYEQYF.

The chain employs TRBV4-3 and TRBJ1-2; no firm D call. Trimming cost V 5 bases and J 1 base, with 14 bases left between them. Per the germline V gene, CDR1 is LGHNA and CDR2 is YSLEER. The CDR3 length is 15 residues. The CDR3 sequence: CASSGDTYFNYGYTF. The CDR3 bases are TGCGCCAGCAGCGGTGACACGTACTTTAACTATGGCTACACCTTC.

The chain uses TRBV7-9 and TRBJ2-1; 10 bases are shared with TRBD1. The V and J ends lost 7 bases and 4 bases, in that order; junction bases with no gene match: 10. Germline lookup yields CDR1 SEHNR and CDR2 FQNEAQ (reference sequence). The CDR3 is made up of 16 amino acids. CDR3 nucleotides: TGTGCCAGCATCAAGCTGGGGGACAGGGGTTACAATGAGCAGTTCTTC. This sequence encodes CASIKLGDRGYNEQFF.

The chain recombines TRBV1 with TRBJ1-2. TRBV1 is a known pseudogene. The CDR3 runs 12 residues. The CDR3 region is CTSTGAYYGYTF. As DNA, the CDR3 is TGCACCAGCACCGGTGCCTACTATGGCTACACCTTC.

The J gene is TRBJ2-7, the V gene TRBV6-5; D may be TRBD1 (5 bases). CDR1 and CDR2 from the germline V gene are MNHEY and SVGAGI. V dropped 2 bases and J dropped 3 bases, with 8 bases sitting between them. CDR3 size: 13 residues. CDR3 sequence reads: CASSYIQGYEQYF. CDR3 bases: TGTGCCAGCAGTTACATTCAGGGCTACGAGCAGTACTTC.

The chain uses TRBV4-1 and TRBJ2-7; D possibly corresponds to TRBD1 (6 bases). The CDR3 loop spans 17 amino acids. Trimming removed 1 base at V and 0 bases at J, with 16 bases between. Germline CDR1 MGHRA, CDR2 YSYEKL. The CDR3 nucleotides read TGCGCCAGCAGCCAAGTCGCCGTCGGACAGTTCTCCTACGAGCAGTACTTC. Its protein is CASSQVAVGQFSYEQYF.

V usage is TRBV10-3 and J usage is TRBJ1-5; a weak D match, TRBD1 (5 bases). The germline V gene has CDR1 ENHRY and CDR2 SYGVKD. The CDR3 runs to 16 residues. V was pared by 11 bases and J by 2 bases, with 22 bases between. The CDR3 nucleotides are TGTGCCTCTTGGGGGGGGGAGATCTTCGGCAATCAGCCCCAGCATTTT. This gives the protein CASWGGEIFGNQPQHF.

The chain's CDR3 is CASRPGQGFTNYGYTF. The CDR3 DNA sequence: TGTGCCAGCAGACCGGGACAGGGATTTACTAACTATGGCTACACCTTC. This rearrangement joins TRBV27 to TRBJ1-2; 9 bases line up with TRBD1. V was clipped by 6 bases and J by 0 bases; unmatched bases: 8. CDR1 is MNHEY, CDR2 SMNVEV, per germline (reference sequence). The length of the CDR3 is 16 residues.

The chain links TRBV6-6 to TRBJ2-7; D assignment may be TRBD1 or TRBD2 (5 bases each). The CDR3 sequence is 15 residues long. Trimming pared 6 bases from V and 3 bases from J, leaving 18 bases between. Germline V CDR1 and CDR2: MNHNY, SVGAGI (reference sequence). DNA of the CDR3: TGTGCCAGCAGGAGCATTCCGGGACCGGTCTACGAGCAGTACTTC. Protein: CASRSIPGPVYEQYF.

This sequence joins TRBV19 and TRBJ2-2; D perhaps matches TRBD2 (6 bases). The CDR3 contains 14 residues. Germline CDR1 reads LNHDA; CDR2 reads SQIVND (reference sequence). Deletions cut 6 bases from V and 4 bases from J, with 12 bases between. The CDR3 DNA reads TGTGCCAGTAGGGTTTCGGGGGTCACCGGGGAGCTGTTTTTT. This sequence encodes CASRVSGVTGELFF.

This chain joins TRBV15 and TRBJ2-1; D unresolved. This CDR3 has 12 amino acids. Germline CDR1 is LNHNV and CDR2 is YYDKDF (reference sequence). V was trimmed by 2 bases and J by 5 bases, leaving 4 bases between them. The CDR3 coding sequence is TGTGCCACCAGCAGACTAGACAATGAGCAGTTCTTC. As protein: CATSRLDNEQFF.

The chain joins TRBV12-2 to TRBJ1-5. TRBV12-2 is an annotated pseudogene. CDR3 length equals 16 residues. CDR3 loop: CASRLSPGADNQPQHF. The CDR3 region has the DNA TGTGCAAGTCGGCTATCTCCGGGGGCCGACAATCAGCCCCAGCATTTT.

The CDR3 DNA reads as TGTGCCAGTAGTATCGTAGGGACGCTCGGAAACACCATATATTTT. Its protein product is CASSIVGTLGNTIYF. The chain links TRBV19 to TRBJ1-3, with TRBD1 as a possible D gene (5 bases). Trimming took 3 bases from V and 4 from J, leaving 13 bases between them. Germline V gene data show CDR1 as LNHDA and CDR2 as SQIVND (reference sequence). CDR3 length: 15 residues.

The chain is built from TRBV4-3 and TRBJ2-1, with 8 bases aligning to TRBD2. CDR3 size: 15 residues. V shed 6 bases and J 0 bases; nucleotides not matched to a gene: 4. Germline V gene data show CDR1 as LGHNA and CDR2 as YSLEER. CDR3 sequence: CASSPGGSSYNEQFF. In DNA form, the CDR3 reads TGCGCCAGCAGTCCGGGGGGGAGCTCCTACAATGAGCAGTTCTTC.

This clone has just a few counts. The chain links TRBV27 to TRBJ1-5, with D uncertain. There are 13 residues in the CDR3. The germline CDR1 and CDR2 sequences are MNHEY and SMNVEV (reference sequence). Trimming stripped 6 bases from V and 6 bases from J, with 12 bases between. The CDR3 bases are TGTGCCAGCAGCCCGGTGTGGGGTCAGCCCCAGCATTTT. Residues: CASSPVWGQPQHF.

V usage is TRBV7-9 and J usage is TRBJ1-5; unclear D gene. CDR1 SEHNR and CDR2 FQNEAQ come from the germline V gene (reference sequence). Trimming pared 2 bases from V and 7 bases from J, leaving 15 bases between. This CDR3 comprises 15 residues. CDR3 protein: CASSLTAGLEQPQHF. The CDR3, as DNA: TGTGCCAGCAGCTTAACAGCAGGACTTGAACAGCCCCAGCATTTT.

The V and J genes are TRBV5-1 and TRBJ2-7; D may match TRBD1 or TRBD2 (5 bases each). Germline V gene sequence: CDR1 SGHRS, CDR2 YFSETQ. V lost 3 bases and J lost 2, with 15 bases in between. There are 15 residues in the CDR3. Here the CDR3 DNA reads TGCGCCAGCAGCTCCGTAGGGGACCTCCCCTACGAGCAGTACTTC. It yields the protein CASSSVGDLPYEQYF.

The chain is built from TRBV7-2 and TRBJ1-2; tentative D call: TRBD1 (5 bases). Trimming removed 6 bases from V and 7 bases from J, with 18 bases in between. This CDR3 is built from 14 residues. From germline, CDR1 is SGHTA and CDR2 FQGNSA. This chain's CDR3 is CASSLGRLSTGYTF. CDR3 DNA sequence: TGTGCCAGCAGTTTGGGACGGCTGTCGACTGGCTACACCTTC.